This entry lists 9 T cell receptor beta chains sequenced from one sample in a study of CD8+ T cells in alopecia areata. Extracted from the samples, RNA was reverse transcribed into cDNA to serve as the sequencing template. Libraries were prepared by immunoSEQ multiplex PCR; TCRdb keeps only in-frame clonotypes and omits some of them. The data hold 150,000 or so clones, with around 50% observed a single time. Source material: CD4+ T cells sorted from blood. These receptors came from a human donor with alopecia areata.

This rearrangement joins TRBV6-6 to TRBJ2-7; TRBD1 matches 8 bases. The CDR3 covers 15 residues. V was clipped by 6 bases and J by 4 bases; unmatched bases: 11. Germline lookup yields CDR1 MNHNY and CDR2 SVGAGI (reference sequence). The CDR3 loop is CASSYTGQAGYEQYF. The CDR3, as DNA: TGTGCCAGCAGCTACACGGGACAGGCGGGGTACGAGCAGTACTTC.

The CDR3 coding sequence is TGTGCCAGTAGTCTCCGGGACGGATTTTACGAGCAGTACTTC. This translates into CASSLRDGFYEQYF. The rearrangement uses TRBV19 and TRBJ2-7, with D perhaps being TRBD1 or TRBD2 (5 bases each). The CDR3 runs 14 residues. V was cut by 5 bases and J by 4 bases, with 15 bases left in between. Per germline, CDR1 LNHDA and CDR2 SQIVND (reference sequence).

J is TRBJ1-2 and V is TRBV28; D gene uncertain. V was shortened by 3 bases and J by 8 bases, with 4 bases between the two germline ends. The germline gives CDR1 MDHEN, CDR2 SYDVKM. There are 10 residues in the CDR3. The CDR3 DNA is TGTGCCAGCAGTTTCTGGGGCTACACCTTC. This sequence encodes CASSFWGYTF.

This chain uses TRBV6-1 with TRBJ1-5; 9 nucleotides agree with TRBD1. The CDR3 loop spans 14 amino acids. CDR1 is MNHNS, CDR2 SASEGT, per germline. V was clipped by 5 bases and J by 7 bases; unmatched bases: 6. The CDR3 protein is CASSRGTGKQPQHF. In DNA form, the CDR3 reads TGTGCCAGCAGTAGAGGGACAGGGAAGCAGCCCCAGCATTTT.

The chain couples TRBV27 to TRBJ2-1; 12 nucleotides align to TRBD1. Germline assignment: CDR1 MNHEY and CDR2 SMNVEV (reference sequence). The CDR3 is 20 amino acids. The trim removed 7 bases at V and 4 bases at J, leaving 20 bases unmatched. The DNA for the CDR3 is TGTGCCAGCACCCCCGCCCCTGGGACAGGGGGCGCGGGACTTTACAATGAGCAGTTCTTC. It yields the protein CASTPAPGTGGAGLYNEQFF.

As for this clone: This likely came from a read error, as a far larger clone is one base away. The gene calls are TRBV5-1 and TRBJ2-7; no firm D call. This CDR3 is 14 amino acids long. V dropped 3 bases and J dropped 2 bases, with 12 bases sitting between them. Germline CDR1 reads SGHRS; CDR2 reads YFSETQ. CDR3 nucleotide sequence: TGCGCCAGCAGCTCCCAAGGCCCAACCTACGAGCAGTACTTC. Translated: CASSSQGPTYEQYF.

Only a few counts were recorded for this clone. V gene TRBV5-1 combines with J gene TRBJ2-1; the match to TRBD2 covers 10 bases. The CDR3 sequence is 16 residues long. The germline V gene encodes CDR1 SGHRS and CDR2 YFSETQ. Trimming cost V 0 bases and J 5 bases; bases outside gene matches: 5. The CDR3 protein is CASSLAVAGGDNEQFF. CDR3 sequence (DNA): TGCGCCAGCAGCTTGGCCGTAGCGGGAGGTGACAATGAGCAGTTCTTC.

This clone was counted a few times. The J gene is TRBJ2-1, the V gene TRBV4-1; TRBD2 aligns across 8 bases. The germline gives CDR1 MGHRA, CDR2 YSYEKL. Losses at the gene ends were 8 bases for V and 3 bases for J; bases not matched to a gene: 12. The CDR3 is 16 amino acids. This CDR3 is CASRETGTRGYNEQFF. The CDR3 bases are TGCGCCAGCCGGGAAACCGGGACTAGAGGCTACAATGAGCAGTTCTTC.

This clone has a handful of counts. V usage is TRBV30 and J usage is TRBJ1-4; D gene uncertain. This CDR3 is built from 14 residues. CDR1 is GTSNPN, CDR2 SVGIG, per germline (reference sequence). V was shortened by 1 base and J by 2 bases, with 8 bases between the two germline ends. CDR3 DNA: TGTGCCTGGAGTGCGGGAACTACTAATGAAAAACTGTTTTTT. The encoded protein is CAWSAGTTNEKLFF.